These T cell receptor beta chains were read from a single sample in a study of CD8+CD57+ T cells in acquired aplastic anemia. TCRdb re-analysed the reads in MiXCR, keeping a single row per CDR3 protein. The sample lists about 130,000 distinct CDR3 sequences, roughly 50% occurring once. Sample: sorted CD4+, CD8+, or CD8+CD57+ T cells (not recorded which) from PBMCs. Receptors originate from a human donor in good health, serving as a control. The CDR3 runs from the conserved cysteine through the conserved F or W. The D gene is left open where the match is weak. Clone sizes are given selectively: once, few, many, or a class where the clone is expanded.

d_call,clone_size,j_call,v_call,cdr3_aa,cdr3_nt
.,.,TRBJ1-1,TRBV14,CASSQAEGTEAFF,TGTGCCAGCAGCCAAGCTGAGGGCACTGAAGCTTTCTTT
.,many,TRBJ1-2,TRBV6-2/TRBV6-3,CASSYGDNYGYTF,TGTGCCAGCAGTTACGGGGACAACTATGGCTACACCTTC
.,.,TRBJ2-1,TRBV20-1,CSAMTTGITTYNERFF,TGCAGTGCTATGACCACCGGGATTACAACCTACAATGAGCGGTTCTTC
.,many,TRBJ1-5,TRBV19,CASSISAVSSQPQHF,TGTGCCAGTAGTATTTCGGCGGTGTCAAGCCAGCCCCAGCATTTT
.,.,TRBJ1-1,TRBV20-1,CSTGQGTTEAFF,TGCAGTACGGGGCAGGGTACGACTGAAGCTTTCTTT
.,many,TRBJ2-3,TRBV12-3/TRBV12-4,CASRGEADTQYF,TGTGCCAGCAGAGGAGAGGCAGATACGCAGTATTTT
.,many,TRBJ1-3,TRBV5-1,CASSLGQSGNTIYF,TGCGCCAGCAGCTTGGGACAGTCTGGAAACACCATATATTTT
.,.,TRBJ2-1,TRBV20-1,CSALTGAGNEQFF,TGCAGTGCTTTAACGGGGGCGGGCAATGAGCAGTTCTTC
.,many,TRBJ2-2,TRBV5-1,CASSLVPDTGELFF,TGCGCCAGCAGCTTGGTTCCAGACACCGGGGAGCTGTTTTTT
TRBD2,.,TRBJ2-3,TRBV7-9,CASSDRLAGTTDTQYF,TGTGCCAGCAGTGACCGACTAGCGGGGACAACAGATACGCAGTATTTT
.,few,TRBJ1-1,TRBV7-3,CASSLFRGPNTEAFF,TGTGCCAGCAGCTTATTCAGGGGCCCGAACACCGAAGCTTTCTTT
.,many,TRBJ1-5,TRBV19,CASSPFGDGNQPQHF,TGTGCCAGTAGCCCTTTTGGGGACGGCAATCAGCCCCAGCATTTT
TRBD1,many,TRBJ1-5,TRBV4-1,CASSQDPYGTGINQPQHF,TGCGCCAGCAGCCAAGATCCATACGGGACAGGGATAAATCAGCCCCAGCATTTT
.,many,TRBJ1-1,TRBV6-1,CASLARSGLRTEAFF,TGTGCCAGCCTCGCTAGGTCAGGGTTGAGAACTGAAGCTTTCTTT